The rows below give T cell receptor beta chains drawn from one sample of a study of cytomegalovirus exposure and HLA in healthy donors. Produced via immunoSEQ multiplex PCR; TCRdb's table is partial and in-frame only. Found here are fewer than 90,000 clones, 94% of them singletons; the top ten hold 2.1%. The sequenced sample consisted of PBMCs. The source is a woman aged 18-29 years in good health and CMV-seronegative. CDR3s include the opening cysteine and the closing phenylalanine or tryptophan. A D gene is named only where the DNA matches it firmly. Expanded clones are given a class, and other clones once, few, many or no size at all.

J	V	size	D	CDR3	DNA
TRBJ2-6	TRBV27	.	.	CASRRGTVSSGANVLTF	TGTGCCAGCCGCCGGGGGACAGTTTCCTCTGGGGCCAACGTCCTGACTTTC
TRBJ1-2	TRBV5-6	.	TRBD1	CASSFRDRGNGYTF	TGTGCCAGCAGCTTTCGGGACAGGGGAAATGGCTACACCTTC
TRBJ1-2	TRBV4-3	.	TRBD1	CASSREQGNYGYTF	TGCGCCAGCAGCCGAGAACAGGGGAACTATGGCTACACCTTC
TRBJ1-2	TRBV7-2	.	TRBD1	CASSSDPGTALYGYTF	TGTGCCAGCAGCTCCGACCCCGGGACAGCCCTCTATGGCTACACCTTC
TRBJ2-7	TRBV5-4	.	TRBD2	CASSSRQGLAGVVEQYF	TGTGCCAGCAGCTCGCGTCAGGGACTAGCGGGAGTCGTCGAGCAGTACTTC
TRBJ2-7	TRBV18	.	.	CASSPPAPGKYEQYF	TGTGCCAGCTCACCACCGGCCCCAGGGAAGTACGAGCAGTACTTC
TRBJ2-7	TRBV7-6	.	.	CASSLGADYEQYF	TGTGCCAGCAGCTTAGGGGCAGACTACGAGCAGTACTTC
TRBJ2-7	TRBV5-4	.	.	CASSWAGGYEQYF	TGTGCCAGCAGCTGGGCAGGGGGGTACGAGCAGTACTTC
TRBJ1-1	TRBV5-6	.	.	CASSLDRRETEAFF	TGTGCCAGCAGCTTGGACCGCCGAGAGACTGAAGCTTTCTTT
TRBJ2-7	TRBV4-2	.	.	CASSQVGTAYEQYF	TGTGCCAGCAGCCAAGTGGGCACCGCCTACGAGCAGTACTTC
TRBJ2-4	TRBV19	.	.	CASSTPGRGLAKNIQYF	TGTGCCAGTAGTACACCGGGCCGAGGGTTAGCCAAAAACATTCAGTACTTC
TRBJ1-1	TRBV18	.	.	CASSPVAGTEAFF	TGTGCCAGCTCACCAGTAGCAGGGACTGAAGCTTTCTTT
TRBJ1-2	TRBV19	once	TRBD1	CASLRQGGGYTF	TGTGCCAGTCTGAGACAGGGCGGTGGCTACACCTTC
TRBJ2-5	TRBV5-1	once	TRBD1	CASSPGTDFETQYF	TGCGCCAGCAGCCCCGGGACAGATTTTGAGACCCAGTACTTC
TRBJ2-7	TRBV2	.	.	CASRGQSYEQYF	TGTGCCAGCAGGGGGCAGAGCTACGAGCAGTACTTC
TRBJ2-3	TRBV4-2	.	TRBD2	CASSQESRAGYTDTQYF	TGTGCCAGCAGCCAAGAAAGTCGAGCGGGATACACAGATACGCAGTATTTT
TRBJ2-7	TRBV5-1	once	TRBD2	CASSLAGRVVDEQYF	TGCGCCAGCAGCTTGGCCGGGAGGGTTGTTGACGAGCAGTACTTC
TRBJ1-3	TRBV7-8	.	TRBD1	CASSLSRGRNTIYF	TGTGCCAGCAGCTTGAGTAGGGGGCGAAACACCATATATTTT
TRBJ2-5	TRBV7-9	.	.	CASSLSLQETQYF	TGTGCCAGCAGCCTCTCACTACAAGAGACCCAGTACTTC
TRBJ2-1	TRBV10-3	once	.	CAISESKGTGVEQFF	TGTGCCATCAGTGAGTCGAAGGGAACGGGAGTTGAGCAGTTCTTC
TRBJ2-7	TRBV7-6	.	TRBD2	CASSSPSGRAGEQYF	TGTGCCAGCAGCTCCCCTAGCGGGAGGGCTGGCGAGCAGTACTTC
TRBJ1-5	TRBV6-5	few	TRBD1	CASSLTGNQPQHF	TGTGCCAGCAGTCTGACAGGGAATCAGCCCCAGCATTTT
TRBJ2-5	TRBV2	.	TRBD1	CASSERDRGPPMSGTQYF	TGTGCCAGCAGTGAGCGGGACAGGGGGCCCCCCATGTCGGGGACCCAGTACTTC
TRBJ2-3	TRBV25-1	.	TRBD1	CASSLGQGDTDTQYF	TGTGCCAGCAGCCTGGGACAGGGGGACACAGATACGCAGTATTTT
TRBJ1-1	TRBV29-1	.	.	CSVEGAAGRTEAFF	TGCAGCGTTGAAGGGGCGGCAGGGCGGACTGAAGCTTTCTTT
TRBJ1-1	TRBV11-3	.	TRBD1	CASSFFSGGDEVNTEAFF	TGTGCCAGCAGCTTTTTTTCAGGGGGTGATGAGGTGAACACTGAAGCTTTCTTT
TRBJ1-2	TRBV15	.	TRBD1	CATSRVETGDGYGYTF	TGTGCCACCAGCAGAGTTGAGACAGGGGATGGGTATGGCTACACCTTC
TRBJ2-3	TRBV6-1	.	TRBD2	CASSDQPEGLAGSLSTQYF	TGTGCCAGCAGTGACCAACCCGAGGGACTAGCGGGGAGCCTGAGCACGCAGTATTTT
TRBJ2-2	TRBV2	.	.	CASSDRGNTGELFF	TGTGCCAGCAGTGACAGGGGGAACACCGGGGAGCTGTTTTTT
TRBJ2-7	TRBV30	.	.	CAWTGGGTYEQYF	TGTGCCTGGACCGGAGGAGGGACCTACGAGCAGTACTTC
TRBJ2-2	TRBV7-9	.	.	CASSFQGNPNTGELFF	TGTGCCAGCAGCTTCCAGGGGAATCCGAACACCGGGGAGCTGTTTTTT
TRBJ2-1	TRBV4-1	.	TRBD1	CASSQEAGTERGNEQFF	TGCGCCAGCAGCCAAGAAGCCGGGACAGAGAGGGGCAATGAGCAGTTCTTC
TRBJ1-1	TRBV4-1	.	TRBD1	CASSLRTGLAFF	TGCGCCAGCAGCCTAAGGACAGGGCTAGCTTTCTTT
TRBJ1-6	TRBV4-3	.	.	CASSQDGHGNSPLHF	TGCGCCAGCAGCCAAGATGGGCATGGGAATTCACCCCTCCACTTT
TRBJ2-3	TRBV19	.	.	CASSITLTDTQYF	TGTGCCAGTAGTATCACTCTCACAGATACGCAGTATTTT
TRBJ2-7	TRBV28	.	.	CASSFRGLGEQYF	TGTGCCAGCAGTTTTAGAGGGTTGGGCGAGCAGTACTTC
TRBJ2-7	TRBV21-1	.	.	CASSKQNPRTGQYF	TGTGCCAGCAGCAAACAAAACCCCAGGACAGGGCAGTACTTC
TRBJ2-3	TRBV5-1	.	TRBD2	CASSLLAGGSTDTQYF	TGCGCCAGCAGCTTATTAGCGGGAGGGAGCACAGATACGCAGTATTTT
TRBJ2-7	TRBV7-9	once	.	CASSLVGGDSSYEQYF	TGTGCCAGCAGCTTAGTGGGGGGTGACAGCTCCTACGAGCAGTACTTC
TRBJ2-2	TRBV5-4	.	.	CASSSYQGPGELFF	TGTGCCAGCAGCTCATACCAGGGCCCCGGGGAGCTGTTTTTT
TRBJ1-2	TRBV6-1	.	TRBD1	CASSDGNRGLGYGYTF	TGTGCCAGCAGTGACGGGAACAGGGGGCTCGGATATGGCTACACCTTC
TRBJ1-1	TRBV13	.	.	CASSLGLSSTEAFF	TGTGCCAGCAGCTTAGGATTGTCCAGCACTGAAGCTTTCTTT
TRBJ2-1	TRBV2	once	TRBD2	CASRLLAGPDNEQFF	TGTGCCAGCAGACTCCTAGCGGGACCAGACAATGAGCAGTTCTTC
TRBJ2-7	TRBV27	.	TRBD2	CASTPLGGSSYEQYF	TGTGCCAGCACCCCCCTCGGGGGGAGCTCCTACGAGCAGTACTTC
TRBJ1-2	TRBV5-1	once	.	CASRDKPGYGYTF	TGCGCCAGCAGGGATAAGCCAGGGTATGGCTACACCTTC
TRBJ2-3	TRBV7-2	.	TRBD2	CASSAGAGVADTQYF	TGTGCCAGCAGCGCTGGAGCGGGGGTAGCAGATACGCAGTATTTT
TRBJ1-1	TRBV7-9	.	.	CASSNQTGLNTEAFF	TGTGCCAGCAGCAATCAGACAGGATTGAACACTGAAGCTTTCTTT
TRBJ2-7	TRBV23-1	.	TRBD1	CASSQFIGTGMYEQYF	TGCGCCAGCAGTCAATTTATCGGGACAGGGATGTACGAGCAGTACTTC
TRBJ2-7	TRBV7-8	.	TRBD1	CASSLGPGGLYEQYF	TGTGCCAGCAGCTTAGGTCCAGGGGGCTTGTACGAGCAGTACTTC
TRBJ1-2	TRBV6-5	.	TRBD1	CASSEGTGGYGYTF	TGTGCCAGCAGTGAAGGGACAGGGGGCTATGGCTACACCTTC
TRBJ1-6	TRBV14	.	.	CASSPSLGSGNSPLHF	TGTGCCAGCAGCCCTAGCCTCGGGTCGGGGAATTCACCCCTCCACTTT
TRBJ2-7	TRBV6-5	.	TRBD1	CASRTEGTGYYEQYF	TGTGCCAGCAGAACAGAGGGGACAGGGTACTACGAGCAGTACTTC
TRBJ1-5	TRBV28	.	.	CASSFEGVLNQPQHF	TGTGCCAGCAGTTTTGAGGGGGTACTAAATCAGCCCCAGCATTTT
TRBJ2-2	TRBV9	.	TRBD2	CASSVDRRGTGELFF	TGTGCCAGCAGCGTAGATCGGCGGGGGACCGGGGAGCTGTTTTTT
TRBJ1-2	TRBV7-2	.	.	CASSLVSGSKGYGYTF	TGTGCCAGCAGCTTAGTTTCAGGGTCTAAGGGCTATGGCTACACCTTC
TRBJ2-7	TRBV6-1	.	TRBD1	CASSEGDSSYEQYF	TGTGCCAGCAGTGAAGGGGACAGCTCCTACGAGCAGTACTTC
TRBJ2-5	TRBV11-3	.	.	CASSPGGKETQYF	TGTGCCAGCAGCCCAGGGGGGAAGGAGACCCAGTACTTC
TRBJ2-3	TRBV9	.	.	CASSPRLGQGTDTQYF	TGTGCCAGCAGCCCGCGACTGGGACAAGGCACAGATACGCAGTATTTT
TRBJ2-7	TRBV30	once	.	CAAFWTGRAYEQYF	TGTGCCGCCTTTTGGACCGGCAGGGCGTACGAGCAGTACTTC